This is a list of T cell receptor beta chains from one sample in a study of T cell responses to AZD1222 COVID-19 vaccine. Generated by immunoSEQ multiplex PCR, the TCRdb table keeps only in-frame clones and is missing some. This sample has about 160,000 clones; 85% to 90% occur once, and the top ten carry around 5.5%. The sequencing here drew on peripheral blood, taken on day 0 of AZD1222 vaccination. The receptors stem from an adult in good health. The CDR3 runs from the conserved cysteine through the conserved F or W. The D gene is left open where the match is weak. Only some rows state a clone size, as once, few, many or a class for expanded clones.

>TRBV19|-|TRBJ1-5|once
CASSILDSQDQPQHF
TGTGCCAGTAGTATCTTGGACAGTCAGGATCAGCCCCAGCATTTT
>TRBV27|TRBD2|TRBJ2-1|-
CASIKTASGYNEQFF
TGTGCCAGCATTAAAACCGCTAGCGGTTACAATGAGCAGTTCTTC
>TRBV24-1|-|TRBJ2-2|-
CATSDPDPIGAGELFF
TGTGCCACCAGTGATCCAGACCCAATCGGGGCCGGGGAGCTGTTTTTT
>TRBV9|-|TRBJ1-1|-
CASSVETLMGTEAFF
TGTGCCAGCAGCGTAGAGACACTAATGGGCACTGAAGCTTTCTTT
>TRBV5-1|TRBD2|TRBJ2-7|-
CASSLGAGGASSYEQYF
TGCGCCAGCAGCTTGGGGGCGGGAGGGGCGAGCTCCTACGAGCAGTACTTC
>TRBV11-3|-|TRBJ2-3|-
CASSLGGATGIQDTQYF
TGTGCCAGCAGCTTAGGGGGGGCTACCGGAATTCAAGATACGCAGTATTTT
>TRBV19|TRBD2|TRBJ2-1|-
CASSPGTNNEQFF
TGTGCCAGTAGTCCCGGGACTAACAATGAGCAGTTCTTC
>TRBV19|-|TRBJ1-1|-
CASSGPRSAFF
TGTGCCAGTAGTGGGCCTCGAAGTGCTTTCTTT
>TRBV4-2|-|TRBJ1-2|-
CASSRRGAPYGYTF
TGTGCCAGCAGCCGTAGAGGGGCCCCTTATGGCTACACCTTC
>TRBV11-3|-|TRBJ1-5|once
CASSPSGRYSNQPQHF
TGTGCCAGCAGCCCCTCCGGACGGTATAGCAATCAGCCCCAGCATTTT
>TRBV28|-|TRBJ1-4|medium-sized
CASSPGPTKEKLFF
TGTGCCAGCAGCCCGGGACCGACTAAGGAAAAACTGTTTTTT
>TRBV5-4|-|TRBJ2-7|once
CASSLAGAEQYF
TGTGCCAGCAGCTTGGCAGGGGCCGAGCAGTACTTC
>TRBV27|TRBD1|TRBJ1-2|once
CASSTYRGGYGYTF
TGTGCCAGCAGTACGTACAGGGGTGGCTATGGCTACACCTTC
>TRBV5-6|TRBD1|TRBJ2-7|-
CASSFGQALWEYF
TGTGCCAGCAGCTTCGGACAGGCGCTCTGGGAGTACTTC
>TRBV11-1|-|TRBJ2-1|-
CASSLGPSKGQFF
TGTGCCAGCAGCTTAGGTCCCTCGAAGGGGCAGTTCTTC
>TRBV28|-|TRBJ1-2|-
CASSPTSRGYTF
TGTGCCAGCAGTCCCACCAGTAGGGGCTACACCTTC
>TRBV21-1|-|TRBJ1-1|-
CASSKEGTERLHTEAFF
TGTGCCAGCAGCAAAGAAGGCACAGAGAGGTTGCACACTGAAGCTTTCTTT
>TRBV10-3|-|TRBJ2-1|-
CAISGRWVGSYNEQFF
TGTGCCATCAGTGGTCGGTGGGTTGGCTCCTACAATGAGCAGTTCTTC
>TRBV5-1|-|TRBJ1-1|-
CASSGYEDGGKAFF
TGCGCCAGCAGCGGATACGAAGATGGGGGAAAAGCTTTCTTT
>TRBV6-2/TRBV6-3|-|TRBJ1-2|-
CASSFLRGSYTF
TGTGCCAGCAGCTTCCTCCGGGGGAGCTACACCTTC
>TRBV9|-|TRBJ2-7|-
CASSVNLWTLYYEQYF
TGTGCCAGCAGCGTAAATCTGTGGACGCTATATTACGAGCAGTACTTC
>TRBV5-1|-|TRBJ2-1|-
CASSLAPQGGQNEQFF
TGCGCCAGCAGCTTGGCCCCTCAGGGGGGACAGAATGAGCAGTTCTTC
>TRBV7-2|TRBD1|TRBJ2-5|-
CASSSGTGVSEETQYF
TGTGCCAGCAGCTCCGGGACAGGCGTGTCGGAAGAGACCCAGTACTTC
>TRBV28|-|TRBJ2-7|once
CASQTGTTYEQYF
TGTGCCTCCCAAACAGGAACCACCTACGAGCAGTACTTC
>TRBV5-4|-|TRBJ2-1|-
CASSSDYAYNEQFF
TGTGCCAGCAGCTCTGACTACGCTTACAATGAGCAGTTCTTC
>TRBV4-3|-|TRBJ2-3|-
CASSHLGQNTQYF
TGCGCCAGCAGCCATCTCGGACAGAATACGCAGTATTTT